The rows below give T cell receptor beta chains drawn from one sample of a study of regulatory T cells in long-lasting Graves disease. One entry per CDR3 protein, called by TCRdb with MiXCR from the multiplex PCR reads. The data show 400,000 to 550,000 distinct CDR3 sequences, 15% to 20% seen once. These sequences were also reported in another study, on T cells in Graves' hyperthyroidism and ophthalmopathy.

The source was peripheral blood mononuclear cells (PBMCs), collected at new diagnosis, from a patient treated with antithyroid drugs. These receptors were taken from a woman between 25 and 40 years old with Graves disease. Both conserved end residues are part of each CDR3. Fields, in order: D gene, J gene, clone size, V gene, CDR3 protein, CDR3 DNA. A D gene is named only where the DNA matches it firmly. The listing skips clone size in some rows; elsewhere it reads once, few, many or a size class.

-	TRBJ1-3	few	TRBV5-1	CASRSGLLAGNTIYF	TGCGCCAGCAGGTCGGGGTTACTCGCTGGAAACACCATATATTTT
TRBD2	TRBJ2-1	few	TRBV3-1	CASSQDLRTSDEQFF	TGTGCCAGCAGCCAAGATCTGAGGACTAGCGATGAGCAGTTCTTC
TRBD1	TRBJ1-1	-	TRBV15	CATSSGQGLLTEAFF	TGTGCCACCAGCAGCGGACAGGGACTCTTAACTGAAGCTTTCTTT
-	TRBJ1-2	-	TRBV6-1	CASINPSGFSDDYGYTF	TGTGCCAGCATTAACCCTTCGGGGTTTTCTGATGACTATGGCTACACCTTC
-	TRBJ1-4	few	TRBV20-1	CSASNLEGSTNEKLFF	TGCAGTGCTAGTAATTTAGAGGGATCCACTAATGAAAAACTGTTTTTT
TRBD1	TRBJ2-1	-	TRBV9	CASSVDPTALQGAGNNEQFF	TGTGCCAGCAGCGTAGACCCTACTGCCCTACAGGGGGCGGGAAACAATGAGCAGTTCTTC
-	TRBJ1-1	few	TRBV7-2	CASSEPQQGNTEAFF	TGTGCCAGCAGCGAACCTCAACAGGGGAACACTGAAGCTTTCTTT
-	TRBJ2-1	many	TRBV28	CASRTRGQTTYNEQFF	TGTGCCAGCAGGACCCGCGGACAGACCACCTACAATGAGCAGTTCTTC
TRBD1	TRBJ2-1	-	TRBV18	CASSPRVLQGVDNEQFF	TGTGCCAGCTCACCACGTGTTTTGCAGGGGGTCGATAATGAGCAGTTCTTC
-	TRBJ1-6	-	TRBV11-2	CANQRGGARSLHF	TGTGCCAATCAAAGGGGGGGGGCGCGTTCCCTCCACTTT
-	TRBJ1-3	many	TRBV28	CASSQQGHLSGNTIYF	TGTGCCAGCAGTCAGCAGGGACACCTCTCTGGAAACACCATATATTTT
-	TRBJ2-3	many	TRBV19	CASRVSASTDTQYF	TGTGCCAGTAGAGTAAGTGCTAGCACAGATACGCAGTATTTT
TRBD1	TRBJ2-1	many	TRBV28	CASSTRDRGRNEQFF	TGTGCCAGCAGTACCCGGGACAGGGGGCGGAATGAGCAGTTCTTC
TRBD1	TRBJ1-2	many	TRBV20-1	CSAMGQQTNYGYTF	TGCAGTGCTATGGGACAGCAGACTAACTATGGCTACACCTTC
TRBD1	TRBJ2-6	-	TRBV3-1	CASRDRVSSGANVLTF	TGTGCCAGCAGGGACAGGGTGAGCTCTGGGGCCAACGTCCTGACTTTC
-	TRBJ2-2	many	TRBV7-3	CASSFVGGANTGELFF	TGTGCCAGCAGCTTTGTGGGGGGCGCGAACACCGGGGAGCTGTTTTTT
-	TRBJ1-5	many	TRBV3-1	CASSQDLGNQPQHF	TGTGCCAGCAGCCAAGATCTAGGCAATCAGCCCCAGCATTTT
-	TRBJ1-1	once	TRBV3-1	CASSPRGGGRRTEAFF	TGTGCCAGCAGCCCGAGAGGGGGGGGGCGTCGGACTGAAGCTTTCTTT
TRBD1	TRBJ1-5	-	TRBV20-1	CSANSPQGAGSQHF	TGCAGTGCCAATTCGCCACAGGGGGCAGGGTCCCAGCATTTT
-	TRBJ2-7	-	TRBV27	CTSQRGWVQYF	TGTACCAGCCAAAGGGGTTGGGTGCAGTACTTC
-	TRBJ2-3	many	TRBV18	CASSPLIMRPTTDTQYF	TGTGCCAGCTCACCACTCATTATGAGGCCCACCACAGATACGCAGTATTTT
-	TRBJ1-1	many	TRBV6-1	CASGTGYLNTEAFF	TGTGCCAGCGGCACGGGGTACCTGAACACTGAAGCTTTCTTT
TRBD2	TRBJ2-3	many	TRBV20-1	CSASPRLAGEQYF	TGCAGTGCTAGCCCACGACTAGCCGGGGAGCAGTATTTT
-	TRBJ1-2	few	TRBV10-3	CAISRAENYGYTF	TGTGCCATCAGTCGGGCGGAGAACTATGGCTACACCTTC
TRBD2	TRBJ2-3	many	TRBV10-2	CASSEQVEGGRGGTDTQYF	TGCGCCAGCAGCGAACAAGTGGAGGGCGGGAGAGGGGGCACAGATACGCAGTATTTT
-	TRBJ1-1	-	TRBV11-2	CASGRGLGTEAFF	TGTGCCAGCGGCAGGGGTTTAGGCACTGAAGCTTTCTTT
-	TRBJ2-5	many	TRBV3-1	CASSPHGPKKETQYF	TGTGCCAGCAGCCCCCACGGGCCAAAAAAAGAGACCCAGTACTTC
TRBD1	TRBJ1-6	few	TRBV7-2	CASSPTTGGGNSPLHF	TGTGCCAGCAGCCCCACGACAGGGGGTGGTAATTCACCCCTCCACTTT
-	TRBJ2-7	many	TRBV28	CASSLGTYYEQYF	TGTGCCAGCAGTTTGGGCACTTACTACGAGCAGTACTTC
TRBD2	TRBJ2-7	many	TRBV7-2	CASSSAGGAGGRNSYEQYF	TGTGCCAGCAGCTCCGCGGGGGGAGCGGGAGGCAGAAACTCCTACGAGCAGTACTTC
TRBD2	TRBJ2-3	many	TRBV7-2	CASSLTSGRARDTQYF	TGTGCCAGCAGCTTGACTAGCGGGAGGGCCAGGGATACGCAGTATTTT
-	TRBJ2-7	many	TRBV30	CAWSLGQPYEQYF	TGTGCCTGGAGCCTAGGACAGCCCTACGAGCAGTACTTC
TRBD2	TRBJ2-1	many	TRBV7-2	CASSPRLAGGGNEQFF	TGTGCCAGCAGCCCCCGCCTAGCGGGAGGGGGCAATGAGCAGTTCTTC
-	TRBJ2-4	-	TRBV6-1	CASSPGTGWDKNIQYF	TGTGCCAGCAGTCCCGGAACAGGGTGGGACAAAAACATTCAGTACTTC
TRBD1	TRBJ1-2	many	TRBV20-1	CSARRDREGYGYTF	TGCAGTGCTAGACGGGACAGGGAAGGCTATGGCTACACCTTC
-	TRBJ2-2	few	TRBV27	CASSIVSGTLGGELFF	TGTGCCAGCAGTATAGTTTCCGGGACCCTCGGCGGGGAGCTGTTTTTT
-	TRBJ2-7	few	TRBV25-1	CASSTQLTYEQYF	TGTGCCAGCAGTACACAGCTGACCTACGAGCAGTACTTC
TRBD1	TRBJ2-3	many	TRBV28	CASSLGVKGAFSDTQYF	TGTGCCAGCAGTTTAGGGGTGAAGGGGGCTTTCTCAGATACGCAGTATTTT
TRBD2	TRBJ2-1	few	TRBV10-3	CAISDMGGSRNEQFF	TGTGCCATCAGTGACATGGGCGGGAGCAGGAATGAGCAGTTCTTC
-	TRBJ1-5	few	TRBV19	CASINRMSVNQPQHF	TGTGCCAGCATTAACAGGATGTCGGTTAATCAGCCCCAGCATTTT
-	TRBJ2-7	many	TRBV6-2/TRBV6-3	CASSYSTTSSYEQYF	TGTGCCAGCAGTTACTCAACGACGAGCTCCTACGAGCAGTACTTC
-	TRBJ1-2	-	TRBV2	CASSSGSYYGYTF	TGTGCCAGCAGTTCCGGCTCCTACTATGGCTACACCTTC
-	TRBJ2-1	-	TRBV9	CASSGNRDTKFNEQFF	TGTGCCAGCAGCGGTAACCGGGACACCAAATTTAATGAGCAGTTCTTC
-	TRBJ2-5	-	TRBV7-3	CASSSGSGSETQYF	TGTGCCAGCAGCTCGGGATCCGGATCGGAGACCCAGTACTTC
-	TRBJ1-6	-	TRBV27	CASSFSAGERNSPLHF	TGTGCCAGCAGTTTCTCGGCAGGGGAGCGGAATTCACCCCTCCACTTT
-	TRBJ2-3	many	TRBV28	CASSFLKEGQRFGTDTQYF	TGTGCCAGCAGTTTCCTTAAGGAGGGACAGCGCTTCGGCACAGATACGCAGTATTTT
-	TRBJ1-6	few	TRBV2	CASSPGGGDSPLHF	TGTGCCAGCTCCCCTGGGGGGGGAGATTCACCCCTCCACTTT
-	TRBJ2-1	many	TRBV29-1	CSVETKVTFHSYNEQFF	TGCAGCGTTGAAACAAAAGTGACTTTTCACTCCTACAATGAGCAGTTCTTC
TRBD1	TRBJ2-7	many	TRBV18	CASSYGTGDEQYF	TGTGCCAGCTCCTATGGGACAGGTGACGAGCAGTACTTC
TRBD2	TRBJ2-1	many	TRBV9	CASSDAGTSGYNEQFF	TGTGCCAGCAGCGACGCCGGGACTAGCGGCTACAATGAGCAGTTCTTC
-	TRBJ1-1	many	TRBV2	CASSDSGSWENTEAFF	TGTGCCAGCAGTGATAGTGGCAGCTGGGAGAACACTGAAGCTTTCTTT
TRBD1	TRBJ2-1	many	TRBV5-1	CASSPRRDRYNEQFF	TGCGCCAGCAGCCCCCGTAGGGACAGATACAATGAGCAGTTCTTC
TRBD2	TRBJ2-7	many	TRBV20-1	CSAPRTSENYEQYF	TGCAGTGCTCCTCGGACTAGCGAGAACTACGAGCAGTACTTC
-	TRBJ2-3	-	TRBV19	CASSPITDTQYF	TGTGCCAGTAGTCCTATCACAGATACGCAGTATTTT